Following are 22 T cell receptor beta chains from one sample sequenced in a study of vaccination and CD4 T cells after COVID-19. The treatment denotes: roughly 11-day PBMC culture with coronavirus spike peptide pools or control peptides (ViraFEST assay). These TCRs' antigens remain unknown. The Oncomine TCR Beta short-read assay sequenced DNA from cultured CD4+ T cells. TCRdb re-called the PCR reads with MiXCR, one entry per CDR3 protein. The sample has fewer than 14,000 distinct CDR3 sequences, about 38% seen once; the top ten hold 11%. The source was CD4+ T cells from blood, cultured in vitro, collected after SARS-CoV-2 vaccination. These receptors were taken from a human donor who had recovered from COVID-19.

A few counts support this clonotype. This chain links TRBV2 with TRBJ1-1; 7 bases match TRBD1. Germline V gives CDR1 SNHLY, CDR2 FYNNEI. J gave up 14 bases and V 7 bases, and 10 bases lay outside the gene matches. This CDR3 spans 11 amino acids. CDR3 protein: CASTPRDRQFF. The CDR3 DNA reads TGTGCCAGCACCCCCCGGGACAGACAATTCTTT.

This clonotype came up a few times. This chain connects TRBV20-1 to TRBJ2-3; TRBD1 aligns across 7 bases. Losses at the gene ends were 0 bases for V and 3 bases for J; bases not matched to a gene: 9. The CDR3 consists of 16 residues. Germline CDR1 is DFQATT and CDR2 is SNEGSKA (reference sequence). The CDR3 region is CSARDIGQVVTDTQYF. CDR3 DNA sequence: TGCAGTGCTAGAGATATCGGACAGGTAGTAACAGATACGCAGTATTTT.

Written as DNA, the CDR3 is TGTGCCAGCAGCTTATTGGGGAGTACTAGCACAGATACGCAGTATTTT. Amino acid sequence: CASSLLGSTSTDTQYF. The gene calls are TRBV7-6 and TRBJ2-3; D might be TRBD2 (5 bases). The CDR3 loop spans 16 amino acids. Trimming removed 2 bases at V and 0 bases at J, with 12 bases between. Germline CDR1 and CDR2: SGHVS and FNYEAQ.

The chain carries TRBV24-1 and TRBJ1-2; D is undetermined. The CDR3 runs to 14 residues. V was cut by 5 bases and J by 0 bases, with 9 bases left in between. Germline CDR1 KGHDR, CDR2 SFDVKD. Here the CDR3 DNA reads TGTGCCACCAGTGGGCAACCACCTAACTATGGCTACACCTTC. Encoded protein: CATSGQPPNYGYTF.

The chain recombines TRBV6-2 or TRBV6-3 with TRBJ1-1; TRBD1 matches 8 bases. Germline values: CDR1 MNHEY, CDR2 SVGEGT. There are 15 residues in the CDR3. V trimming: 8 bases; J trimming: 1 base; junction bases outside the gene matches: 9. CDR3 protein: CASLGQVWGNTEAFF. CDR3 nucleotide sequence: TGTGCCAGCCTGGGACAGGTATGGGGGAACACTGAAGCTTTCTTT.

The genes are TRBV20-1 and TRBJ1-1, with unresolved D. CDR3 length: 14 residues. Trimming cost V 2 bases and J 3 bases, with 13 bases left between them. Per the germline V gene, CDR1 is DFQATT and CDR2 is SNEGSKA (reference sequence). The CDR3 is CSARPSTAYTEAFF. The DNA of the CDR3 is TGCAGTGCTAGACCATCTACAGCTTACACTGAAGCTTTCTTT.

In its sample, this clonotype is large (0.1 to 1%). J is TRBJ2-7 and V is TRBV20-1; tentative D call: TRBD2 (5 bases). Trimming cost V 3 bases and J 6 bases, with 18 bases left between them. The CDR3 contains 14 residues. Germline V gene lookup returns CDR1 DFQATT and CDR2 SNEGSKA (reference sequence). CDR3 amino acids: CSARSRLREGEQYF. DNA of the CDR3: TGCAGTGCTAGGTCTCGGTTACGCGAGGGCGAGCAGTACTTC.

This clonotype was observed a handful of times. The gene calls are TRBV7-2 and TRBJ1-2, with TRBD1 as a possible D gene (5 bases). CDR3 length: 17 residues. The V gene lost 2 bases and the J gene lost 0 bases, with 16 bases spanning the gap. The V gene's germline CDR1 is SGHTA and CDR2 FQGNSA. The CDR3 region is CASSLPVGGVSNYGYTF. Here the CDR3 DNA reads TGTGCCAGCAGCTTACCGGTCGGGGGGGTATCTAACTATGGCTACACCTTC.

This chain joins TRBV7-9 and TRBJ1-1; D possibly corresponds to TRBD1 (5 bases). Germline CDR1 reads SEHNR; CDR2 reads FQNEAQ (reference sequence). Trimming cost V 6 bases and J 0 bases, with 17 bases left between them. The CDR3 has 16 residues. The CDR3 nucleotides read TGTGCCAGCAGTTTCCCACCTGACAGTATGAACACTGAAGCTTTCTTT. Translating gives CASSFPPDSMNTEAFF.

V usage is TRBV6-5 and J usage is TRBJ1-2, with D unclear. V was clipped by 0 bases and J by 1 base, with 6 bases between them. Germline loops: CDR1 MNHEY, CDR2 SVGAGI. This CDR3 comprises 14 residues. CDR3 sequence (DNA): TGTGCCAGCAGTTACTCTACGCTTAACTATGGCTACACCTTC. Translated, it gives CASSYSTLNYGYTF.

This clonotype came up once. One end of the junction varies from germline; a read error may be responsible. The CDR3 spells CASSFLDRAYEQYF. The CDR3 DNA reads TGTGCCAGCAGCTTTCTGGACAGGGCCTACGAGCAGTACTTC. The V call is TRBV5-3, the J call TRBJ2-7; 8 nucleotides align to TRBD1. TRBV5-3 is assigned to the ORF class and has an uncertain function. This CDR3 contains 14 residues.

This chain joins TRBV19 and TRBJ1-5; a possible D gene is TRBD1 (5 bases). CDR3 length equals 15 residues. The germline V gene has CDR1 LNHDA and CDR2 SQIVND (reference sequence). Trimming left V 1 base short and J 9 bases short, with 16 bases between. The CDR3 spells CASSIGRDGVRPQHF. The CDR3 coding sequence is TGTGCCAGTAGTATAGGGAGGGACGGGGTTCGGCCCCAGCATTTT.

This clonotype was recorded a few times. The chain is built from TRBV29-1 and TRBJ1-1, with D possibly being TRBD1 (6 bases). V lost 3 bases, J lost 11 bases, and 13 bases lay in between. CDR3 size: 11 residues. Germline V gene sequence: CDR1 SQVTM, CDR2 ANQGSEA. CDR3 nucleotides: TGCAGCGTTGACGGGGGCCAGGGGGCTTTCTTT. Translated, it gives CSVDGGQGAFF.

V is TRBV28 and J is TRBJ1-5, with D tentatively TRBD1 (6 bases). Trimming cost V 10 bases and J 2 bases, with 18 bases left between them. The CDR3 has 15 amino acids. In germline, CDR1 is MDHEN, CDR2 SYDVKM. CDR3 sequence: CATGTSEGGNQPQHF. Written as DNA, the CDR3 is TGTGCCACAGGGACATCCGAAGGAGGCAATCAGCCCCAGCATTTT.

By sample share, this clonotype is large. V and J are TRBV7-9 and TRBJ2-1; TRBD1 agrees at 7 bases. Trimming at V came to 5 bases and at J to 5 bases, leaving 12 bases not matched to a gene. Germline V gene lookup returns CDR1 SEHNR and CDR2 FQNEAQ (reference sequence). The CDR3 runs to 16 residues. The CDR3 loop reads CASSPRGRGRNNEQFF. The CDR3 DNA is TGTGCCAGCAGCCCCCGGGGCAGGGGGAGAAACAATGAGCAGTTCTTC.

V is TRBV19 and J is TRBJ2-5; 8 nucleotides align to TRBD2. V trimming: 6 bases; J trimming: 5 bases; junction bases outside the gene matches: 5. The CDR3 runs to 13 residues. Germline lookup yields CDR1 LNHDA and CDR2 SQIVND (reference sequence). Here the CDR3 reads CASRRTGGETQYF. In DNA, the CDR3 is TGTGCCAGTAGGCGCACGGGGGGGGAGACCCAGTACTTC.

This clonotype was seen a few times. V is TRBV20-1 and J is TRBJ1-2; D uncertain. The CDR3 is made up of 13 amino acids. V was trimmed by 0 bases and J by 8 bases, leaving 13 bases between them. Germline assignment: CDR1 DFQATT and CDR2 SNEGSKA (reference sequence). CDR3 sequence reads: CSARDQPGKGYTF. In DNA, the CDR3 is TGCAGTGCTAGAGACCAACCGGGGAAAGGCTACACCTTC.

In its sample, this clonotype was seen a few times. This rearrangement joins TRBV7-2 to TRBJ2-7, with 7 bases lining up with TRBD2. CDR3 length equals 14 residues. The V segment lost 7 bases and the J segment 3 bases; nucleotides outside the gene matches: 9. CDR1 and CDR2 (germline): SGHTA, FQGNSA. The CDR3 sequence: CASKSGGEVYEQYF. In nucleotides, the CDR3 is TGTGCCAGCAAGTCGGGGGGAGAGGTCTACGAGCAGTACTTC.

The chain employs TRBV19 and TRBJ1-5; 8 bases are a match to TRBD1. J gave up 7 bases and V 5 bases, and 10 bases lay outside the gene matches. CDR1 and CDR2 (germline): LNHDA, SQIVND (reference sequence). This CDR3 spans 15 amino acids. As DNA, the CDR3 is TGTGCCAGTAGTCCTCGGACAGGGACCATCCAGCCCCAGCATTTT. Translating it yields CASSPRTGTIQPQHF.

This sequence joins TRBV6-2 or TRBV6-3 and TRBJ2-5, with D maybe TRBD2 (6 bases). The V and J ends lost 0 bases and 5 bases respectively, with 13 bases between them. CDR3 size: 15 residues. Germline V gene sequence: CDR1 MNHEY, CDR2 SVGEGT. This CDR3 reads CASSYSTGAPETQYF. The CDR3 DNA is TGTGCCAGCAGTTACTCGACGGGAGCACCGGAGACCCAGTACTTC.

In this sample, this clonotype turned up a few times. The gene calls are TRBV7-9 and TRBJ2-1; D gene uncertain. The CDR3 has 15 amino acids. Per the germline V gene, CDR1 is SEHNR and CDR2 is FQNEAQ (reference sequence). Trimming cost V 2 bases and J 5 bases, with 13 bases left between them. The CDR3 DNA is TGTGCCAGCAGCTTACAGAGGACGAAACACAATGAGCAGTTCTTC. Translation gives CASSLQRTKHNEQFF. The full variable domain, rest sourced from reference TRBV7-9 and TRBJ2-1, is DTGVSQNPRHKITKRGQNVTFRCDPISEHNRLYWYRQTLGQGPEFLTYFQNEAQLEKSRLLSDRFSAERPKGSFSTLEIQRTEQGDSAMYLCASSLQRTKHNEQFFGPGTRLTVL.

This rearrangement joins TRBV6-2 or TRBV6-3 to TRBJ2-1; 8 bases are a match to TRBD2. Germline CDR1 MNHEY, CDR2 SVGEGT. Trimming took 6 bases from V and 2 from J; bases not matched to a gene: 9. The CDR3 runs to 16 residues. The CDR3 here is CASRAPGLVAYNEQFF. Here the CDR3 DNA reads TGTGCCAGCAGAGCACCGGGACTAGTGGCCTACAATGAGCAGTTCTTC.